This T cell receptor (beta chain) stems from a study of T cell responses to AZD1222 COVID-19 vaccine. V was shortened by 4 bases and J by 7 bases, with 17 bases between the two germline ends. The germline V gene encodes CDR1 MDHEN and CDR2 SYDVKM. The CDR3 runs to 15 residues. This table comes from immunoSEQ multiplex PCR, and its TCRdb copy is limited to in-frame clones, with some not included. The table shows under 140,000 clones, with 65% to 85% occurring only once. This material consisted of peripheral blood, taken on day 0 of AZD1222 vaccination. The TCR originated in an adult in good health. J is TRBJ2-1 and V is TRBV28, with TRBD2 as a possible D gene (5 bases). As DNA, the CDR3 is TGTGCCAGCAGTTCCGCGTATGAGGGCCTAAATGAGCAGTTCTTC. Residues: CASSSAYEGLNEQFF.